These T cell receptor beta chains were read from a single sample in a study of blood T cell repertoires in COVID-19. The repertoire was sequenced with immunoSEQ multiplex PCR; TCRdb's copy has only in-frame clones and lacks some. The sample records around 51,000 clones, just over 85% being singletons. The material sequenced was peripheral blood. Receptors were obtained from an elderly man with active COVID-19. CDR3s include the opening cysteine and the closing phenylalanine or tryptophan. The D gene is left open where the match is weak. Clone size is shown for a subset of rows, as once, few, many or a class of expanded clone.

v_call: TRBV7-8
clone_size: .
j_call: TRBJ2-7
d_call: TRBD2
cdr3_aa: CASSLATLAGEYYEQYF
cdr3_nt: TGTGCCAGCAGCTTAGCGACGCTAGCGGGAGAGTACTACGAGCAGTACTTC

v_call: TRBV5-6
clone_size: .
j_call: TRBJ1-1
d_call: .
cdr3_aa: CASSLDRFNTEAFF
cdr3_nt: TGTGCCAGCAGCTTAGACAGGTTCAACACTGAAGCTTTCTTT

v_call: TRBV6-1
clone_size: .
j_call: TRBJ2-7
d_call: TRBD2
cdr3_aa: CASSDNSGADEQYF
cdr3_nt: TGTGCCAGCAGTGACAATAGCGGGGCCGACGAGCAGTACTTC

v_call: TRBV25-1
clone_size: .
j_call: TRBJ2-7
d_call: TRBD2
cdr3_aa: CASSDGTRSYEQYF
cdr3_nt: TGTGCCAGCAGTGATGGGACTAGGTCCTACGAGCAGTACTTC

v_call: TRBV11-2
clone_size: .
j_call: TRBJ1-1
d_call: TRBD1
cdr3_aa: CASSLGGQSNTEAFF
cdr3_nt: TGTGCCAGCAGCTTAGGGGGACAGTCTAACACTGAAGCTTTCTTT

v_call: TRBV5-4
clone_size: .
j_call: TRBJ2-7
d_call: TRBD2
cdr3_aa: CASRGGAGNEQYF
cdr3_nt: TGTGCCAGCAGGGGGGGAGCGGGAAACGAGCAGTACTTC

v_call: TRBV5-6
clone_size: .
j_call: TRBJ1-5
d_call: .
cdr3_aa: CASSLSGLSNQPQHF
cdr3_nt: TGTGCCAGCAGCTTGTCAGGGTTGAGCAATCAGCCCCAGCATTTT

v_call: TRBV7-2
clone_size: .
j_call: TRBJ1-1
d_call: .
cdr3_aa: CASSLEPRGNTEAFF
cdr3_nt: TGTGCCAGCAGTCTGGAACCCCGGGGGAACACTGAAGCTTTCTTT

v_call: TRBV7-2
clone_size: .
j_call: TRBJ1-1
d_call: TRBD1
cdr3_aa: CASLGQGGTEAFF
cdr3_nt: TGTGCCAGCCTGGGACAGGGGGGCACTGAAGCTTTCTTT

v_call: TRBV9
clone_size: .
j_call: TRBJ2-7
d_call: TRBD1
cdr3_aa: CASSVGQGEFYEQYF
cdr3_nt: TGTGCCAGCAGCGTAGGACAGGGGGAATTCTACGAGCAGTACTTC

v_call: TRBV2
clone_size: .
j_call: TRBJ2-3
d_call: .
cdr3_aa: CASSESGPGRGTDTQYF
cdr3_nt: TGTGCCAGCAGTGAATCCGGTCCGGGAAGGGGCACAGATACGCAGTATTTT

v_call: TRBV20-1
clone_size: .
j_call: TRBJ1-2
d_call: .
cdr3_aa: CSASRSQTDYGYTF
cdr3_nt: TGCAGCGCTAGTCGATCGCAGACTGATTATGGCTACACCTTC

v_call: TRBV15
clone_size: .
j_call: TRBJ2-7
d_call: .
cdr3_aa: CATSRDSGGYEQYF
cdr3_nt: TGTGCCACCAGCAGAGATTCCGGGGGATACGAGCAGTACTTC

v_call: TRBV19
clone_size: .
j_call: TRBJ2-6
d_call: TRBD2
cdr3_aa: CASSPGGEGGESGANVLTF
cdr3_nt: TGTGCCAGTAGTCCCGGAGGGGAGGGAGGGGAATCTGGGGCCAACGTCCTGACTTTC

v_call: TRBV5-5
clone_size: .
j_call: TRBJ1-1
d_call: .
cdr3_aa: CASSISPRGRDTEAFF
cdr3_nt: TGTGCCAGCAGCATAAGTCCCAGGGGTAGGGACACTGAAGCTTTCTTT

v_call: TRBV14
clone_size: .
j_call: TRBJ1-6
d_call: TRBD1
cdr3_aa: CASSPHRQGNPLHF
cdr3_nt: TGTGCCAGCAGCCCGCATAGACAGGGAAATCCCCTCCACTTT

v_call: TRBV28
clone_size: once
j_call: TRBJ1-2
d_call: TRBD1
cdr3_aa: CASSLAATGFENF
cdr3_nt: TGTGCCAGCAGTTTAGCCGCGACAGGGTTTGAAAACTTC

v_call: TRBV9
clone_size: .
j_call: TRBJ1-2
d_call: .
cdr3_aa: CASSVGGGNYGYTF
cdr3_nt: TGTGCCAGCAGCGTAGGAGGCGGGAACTATGGCTACACCTTC

v_call: TRBV19
clone_size: few
j_call: TRBJ1-1
d_call: TRBD1
cdr3_aa: CATSPLDRGPTEAFF
cdr3_nt: TGTGCCACCTCCCCCCTAGACAGGGGGCCTACTGAAGCTTTCTTT

v_call: TRBV5-1
clone_size: few
j_call: TRBJ2-1
d_call: .
cdr3_aa: CASSLAGIDEQFF
cdr3_nt: TGCGCCAGCAGCTTGGCCGGGATAGATGAGCAGTTCTTC

v_call: TRBV7-3
clone_size: .
j_call: TRBJ1-1
d_call: .
cdr3_aa: CASSVGTNTEAFF
cdr3_nt: TGTGCCAGCAGTGTGGGCACGAACACTGAAGCTTTCTTT

v_call: TRBV19
clone_size: .
j_call: TRBJ2-4
d_call: TRBD2
cdr3_aa: CASSTSTSVFENIQYF
cdr3_nt: TGTGCCAGTAGTACTTCGACTAGCGTGTTCGAAAACATTCAGTACTTC

v_call: TRBV18
clone_size: .
j_call: TRBJ2-7
d_call: .
cdr3_aa: CASSPTDDPSHEQYF
cdr3_nt: TGTGCCAGCTCGCCCACAGATGATCCCTCCCACGAGCAGTACTTC

v_call: TRBV23-1
clone_size: .
j_call: TRBJ2-7
d_call: TRBD1
cdr3_aa: CASSPKQGSSYEQYF
cdr3_nt: TGCGCCAGCAGTCCAAAACAGGGGAGCTCCTACGAGCAGTACTTC

v_call: TRBV18
clone_size: .
j_call: TRBJ1-5
d_call: .
cdr3_aa: CASSQTSSGTQHF
cdr3_nt: TGTGCCAGCTCACAAACGTCGTCGGGGACCCAGCATTTT

v_call: TRBV6-5
clone_size: .
j_call: TRBJ1-5
d_call: .
cdr3_aa: CASSSRGGEGQPQHF
cdr3_nt: TGTGCCAGCTCATCTCGGGGGGGAGAGGGTCAGCCCCAGCATTTT

v_call: TRBV9
clone_size: .
j_call: TRBJ2-1
d_call: .
cdr3_aa: CASSPMGSPSSYNEQFF
cdr3_nt: TGTGCCAGCAGCCCAATGGGTAGCCCCAGCTCCTACAATGAGCAGTTCTTC